This TCR beta chain is from a study of blood T cell repertoires in COVID-19. Libraries were prepared by immunoSEQ multiplex PCR; TCRdb keeps only in-frame clonotypes and omits some of them. The table has about 300,000 clones, around 89% seen once; the top ten hold about 7%. The germline gives CDR1 MNHEY, CDR2 SMNVEV (reference sequence). Germline trimming cut 2 bases from V and 5 bases from J; bases unmatched to any gene: 7. This CDR3 comprises 17 residues. The sequencing input was peripheral blood. This sequence was found in a young woman who had recovered from COVID-19. V and J are TRBV27 and TRBJ2-3; 13 bases line up with TRBD2. CDR3 region: CASSLMTSGGPGDTQYF. CDR3 nucleotide sequence: TGTGCCAGCAGTTTAATGACTAGCGGGGGGCCAGGAGATACGCAGTATTTT.